These T cell receptor beta chains were read from a single sample in a study of identical twins. A single record per CDR3 protein comes from TCRdb applying MiXCR to the 5' RACE reads. The sample contains about 220,000 distinct CDR3 sequences, about a tenth of which appear only once. Sample: memory (CD45RO+) T cells sorted from blood. The receptors originated from a woman younger than 30 in good health. Both conserved end residues are part of each CDR3. The D gene is left open where the match is weak. Expanded clones are given a class, and other clones once, few, many or no size at all.

v_gene,j_gene,abundance,d_gene,CDR3aa,CDR3nt
TRBV30,TRBJ2-2,NA,NA,CAVRLWGTGELFF,TGTGCTGTGCGGCTGTGGGGCACCGGGGAGCTGTTTTTT
TRBV18,TRBJ2-2,few,NA,CASSPRAKPGHINTGELFF,TGTGCCAGCTCACCACGGGCAAAACCGGGACACATCAACACCGGGGAGCTGTTTTTT
TRBV5-1,TRBJ1-2,few,NA,CASSLGFNYGYTF,TGCGCCAGCAGCTTGGGCTTCAACTATGGCTACACCTTC
TRBV5-1,TRBJ1-1,NA,TRBD1,CASSPASQGANTEAFF,TGCGCCAGCAGCCCAGCATCACAGGGGGCGAACACTGAAGCTTTCTTT
TRBV5-1,TRBJ1-3,many,NA,CASSLEGNTIYF,TGTGCCAGCAGCTTGGAGGGAAACACCATATATTTT
TRBV6-2/TRBV6-3,TRBJ2-7,NA,NA,CASSWESGGPSSYEQYF,TGTGCCAGCAGTTGGGAGTCCGGGGGGCCGAGCTCCTACGAGCAGTACTTC
TRBV5-1,TRBJ1-2,many,TRBD1,CASSPDRGRPGYTF,TGCGCCAGCAGCCCGGACAGGGGCCGACCTGGCTACACCTTC
TRBV6-2/TRBV6-3,TRBJ2-1,few,TRBD1,CASSYDRVSYNEQFF,TGTGCCAGCAGTTACGACAGGGTCTCCTACAATGAGCAGTTCTTC
TRBV3-1,TRBJ1-5,many,NA,CASSQGVGAPNQPQHF,TGTGCCAGCAGCCAAGGGGTGGGGGCCCCCAATCAGCCCCAGCATTTT
TRBV9,TRBJ2-6,few,TRBD1,CASSPRLTGICPGANVLTF,TGTGCCAGCAGCCCCCGGTTGACAGGGATCTGCCCTGGGGCCAACGTCCTGACTTTC
TRBV12-3/TRBV12-4,TRBJ1-6,few,TRBD1,CASQDRAPGGPLHF,TGTGCCAGCCAGGACAGGGCCCCAGGAGGACCCCTCCACTTT
TRBV6-1,TRBJ2-2,many,NA,CASRRTWTSNTGELFF,TGTGCCAGCAGAAGAACCTGGACATCGAACACCGGGGAGCTGTTTTTT
TRBV2,TRBJ2-7,NA,NA,CASSSFLENYEQYF,TGTGCCAGCAGTTCCTTTCTAGAGAACTACGAGCAGTACTTC
TRBV2,TRBJ1-6,few,NA,CATSDLNSPLHF,TGTGCCACCTCGGACTTAAATTCACCCCTCCACTTT
TRBV9,TRBJ2-1,NA,NA,CASSPRILRDEQFF,TGTGCCAGCAGCCCCAGGATCCTGCGCGATGAGCAGTTCTTC
TRBV5-1,TRBJ2-5,many,TRBD2,CASSLLLAGETQYF,TGCGCCAGCAGCTTGCTACTAGCGGGAGAGACCCAGTACTTC
TRBV20-1,TRBJ2-3,NA,NA,CSARVGEEATDTQYF,TGCAGTGCTAGAGTAGGGGAGGAGGCCACAGATACGCAGTATTTT
TRBV9,TRBJ2-7,many,TRBD1,CASSAGQGAMEQYF,TGTGCCAGCAGCGCCGGACAGGGGGCGATGGAGCAGTACTTC
TRBV5-6,TRBJ2-7,NA,TRBD2,CASSSSGVPEQYF,TGTGCCAGCAGCTCTAGCGGGGTCCCCGAGCAGTACTTC
TRBV20-1,TRBJ2-5,many,NA,CSARDPIQETQYF,TGCAGTGCTAGAGATCCGATACAAGAGACCCAGTACTTC
TRBV11-2,TRBJ2-1,few,TRBD2,CASSLAGGSLYNEQFF,TGTGCCAGCAGCTTAGCGGGGGGGAGCCTGTACAATGAGCAGTTCTTC
TRBV15,TRBJ2-1,few,TRBD2,CATSRDKRDYNEQFF,TGTGCCACCAGCAGAGATAAGCGGGACTACAATGAGCAGTTCTTC
TRBV7-9,TRBJ2-1,few,NA,CASSLVGARSSYNEQFF,TGTGCCAGCAGCTTAGTGGGCGCCCGTAGCTCCTACAATGAGCAGTTCTTC
TRBV12-3/TRBV12-4,TRBJ1-2,few,NA,CASTWTPVANYGYTF,TGTGCCAGCACCTGGACCCCCGTAGCTAACTATGGCTACACCTTC
TRBV2,TRBJ1-5,NA,TRBD1,CASSFQGQGGEPQHF,TGTGCCAGCAGCTTCCAGGGTCAGGGGGGTGAGCCCCAGCATTTT
TRBV5-1,TRBJ2-1,many,TRBD2,CASSVGLAGGEQFF,TGCGCCAGCAGCGTGGGACTAGCGGGAGGAGAGCAGTTCTTC